This T cell receptor (beta chain) was identified in a study of vaccination effects on CD4 cells after COVID-19. Across the whole study: Two doses of either BNT162b2 or mRNA-1273 were given to each participant.

This CDR3 is 14 amino acids long. Germline V gene data show CDR1 as SGHRS and CDR2 as YFSETQ. The J segment lost 1 base and the V segment lost 4 bases, leaving 4 bases of the junction unmatched. Details on this clone: Its antigen is not identified.

Profiled with immunoSEQ multiplex PCR; TCRdb holds only in-frame clones, not every one. The sample consists of tens of thousands of clones, more than 80% of them appearing once. Antigen-specific CD4+ T cell clonotypes were called by their expansion after viral peptide-pool culture in ViraFEST. Investigators separated out CD4+ T cells once around 10 days of culture had passed. The culture medium for two million PBMC per well included around 9 IU/ml IL-2 and about 9.9 ug/ml peptides. The chain couples TRBV5-1 to TRBJ1-1, with TRBD1 matching 7 bases. Sequenced material: CD4+ T cells from PBMCs cultured with HCoV-229E spike peptides, taken before COVID-19 vaccination. The source of this sequence is a human donor who received a COVID-19 vaccine. The chain's CDR3 is CASSTQGPNTEAFF. Written as DNA, the CDR3 is TGCGCCAGCAGCACACAGGGGCCGAACACTGAAGCTTTCTTT.